Listed here are 4 T cell receptor beta chains from one sample, sequenced in a study of neurological immune-mediated disorders. TCRdb recomputed calls from the 5' RACE reads with MiXCR, one row per CDR3 protein. Of around 71,000 distinct CDR3 sequences in the sample, approximately 15% were seen once. The time point was: longitudinal time-point 1 (baseline). The sequencing input was PBMCs. The origin of the receptors is a female donor with HTLV-1-associated myelopathy (HAM/TSP).

At least ten counts were recorded for this clonotype. This chain connects TRBV24-1 to TRBJ2-1, with D possibly TRBD1 on 5 matching bases. Germline V lookup: CDR1 KGHDR, CDR2 SFDVKD. Deletions cut 4 bases from V and 10 bases from J, with 10 bases between. The CDR3 totals 12 residues. The CDR3 nucleotides read TGTGCCACCAGTGACCCAGGGTACGAGCAGTTCTTC. Protein: CATSDPGYEQFF.

The chain recombines TRBV6-1 with TRBJ2-3; D might be TRBD1 (5 bases). Germline lookup yields CDR1 MNHNS and CDR2 SASEGT. V lost 2 bases and J lost 5, with 20 bases in between. The length of the CDR3 is 17 residues. The CDR3 DNA follows: TGTGCCAGCAGTGAACCGATGACGCAGGGCGCTGAAGATACGCAGTATTTT. This codes for CASSEPMTQGAEDTQYF.

The sample holds many counts of this clonotype. V is TRBV15 and J is TRBJ2-1; D possibly corresponds to TRBD2 (6 bases). The germline V gene has CDR1 LNHNV and CDR2 YYDKDF (reference sequence). The CDR3 is 15 residues long. The V and J ends lost 2 bases and 7 bases respectively, with 15 bases between them. The CDR3 DNA follows: TGTGCCACCAGCAGACCTGAACTAGGAGGGAATGAGCAGTTCTTC. Its translation is CATSRPELGGNEQFF.

This clonotype occurred a few times. The chain carries TRBV9 and TRBJ2-3; tentative D call: TRBD2 (7 bases). Looked up from germline, CDR1 is SGDLS and CDR2 is YYNGEE. Trimming left V 3 bases short and J 2 bases short, with 16 bases between. The CDR3 is made up of 16 amino acids. The CDR3 DNA reads as TGTGCCAGCAGCGAGGGGGACTACCAGCTCACAGATACGCAGTATTTT. This encodes CASSEGDYQLTDTQYF.